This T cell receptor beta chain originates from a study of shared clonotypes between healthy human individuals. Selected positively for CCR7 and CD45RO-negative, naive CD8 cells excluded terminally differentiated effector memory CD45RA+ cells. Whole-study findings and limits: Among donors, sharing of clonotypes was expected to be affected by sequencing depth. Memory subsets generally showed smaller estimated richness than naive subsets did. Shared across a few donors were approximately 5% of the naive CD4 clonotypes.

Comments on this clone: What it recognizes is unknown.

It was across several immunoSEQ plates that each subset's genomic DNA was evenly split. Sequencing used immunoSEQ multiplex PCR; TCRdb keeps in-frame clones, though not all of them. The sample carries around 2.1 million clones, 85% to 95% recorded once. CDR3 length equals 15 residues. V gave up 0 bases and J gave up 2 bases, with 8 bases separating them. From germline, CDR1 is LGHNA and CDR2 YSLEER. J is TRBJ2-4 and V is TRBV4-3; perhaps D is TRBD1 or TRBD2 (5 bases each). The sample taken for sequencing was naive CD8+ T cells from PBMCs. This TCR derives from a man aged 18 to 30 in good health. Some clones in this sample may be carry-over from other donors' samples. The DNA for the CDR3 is TGCGCCAGCAGCCAAGACTTGGGACCCAAAAACATTCAGTACTTC. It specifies CASSQDLGPKNIQYF.